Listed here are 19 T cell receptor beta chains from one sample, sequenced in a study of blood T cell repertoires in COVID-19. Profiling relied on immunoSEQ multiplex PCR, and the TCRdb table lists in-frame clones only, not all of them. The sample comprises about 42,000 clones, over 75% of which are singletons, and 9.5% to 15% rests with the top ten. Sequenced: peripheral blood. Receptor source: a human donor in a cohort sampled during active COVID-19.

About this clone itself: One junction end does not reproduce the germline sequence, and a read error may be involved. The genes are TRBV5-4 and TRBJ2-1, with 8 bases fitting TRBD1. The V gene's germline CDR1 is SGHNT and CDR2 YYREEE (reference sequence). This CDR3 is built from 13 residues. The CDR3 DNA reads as TGTGCCAGCAGCTTTTCTAGGGAGGACAGGGATCTCTTC. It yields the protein CASSFSREDRDLF.

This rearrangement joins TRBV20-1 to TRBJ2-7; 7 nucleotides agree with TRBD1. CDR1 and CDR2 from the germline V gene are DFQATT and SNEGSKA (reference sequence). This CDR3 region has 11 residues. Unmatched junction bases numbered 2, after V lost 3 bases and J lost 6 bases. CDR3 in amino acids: CSARTGTEQYF. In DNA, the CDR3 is TGCAGTGCTAGGACAGGGACCGAGCAGTACTTC.

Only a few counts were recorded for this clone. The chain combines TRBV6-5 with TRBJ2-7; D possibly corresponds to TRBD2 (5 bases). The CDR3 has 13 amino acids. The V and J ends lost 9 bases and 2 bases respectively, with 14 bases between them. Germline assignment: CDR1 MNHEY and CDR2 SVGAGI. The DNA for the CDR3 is TGTGCCAGTATTGAGGGAAGTCCCTACGAGCAGTACTTC. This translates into CASIEGSPYEQYF.

The CDR3 sequence: CASSLEISRGYTF. Written as DNA, the CDR3 is TGTGCCAGCAGCTTAGAGATTTCGCGCGGCTACACCTTC. The chain uses TRBV7-2 and TRBJ1-2; D is ambiguous. This CDR3 spans 13 amino acids. V was trimmed by 1 base and J by 8 bases, leaving 11 bases between them. CDR1 SGHTA and CDR2 FQGNSA come from the germline V gene. Complete variable domain (other parts from reference TRBV7-2 and TRBJ1-2): GAGVSQSPSNKVTEKGKDVELRCDPISGHTALYWYRQSLGQGLEFLIYFQGNSAPDKSGLPSDRFSAERTGGSVSTLTIQRTQQEDSAVYLCASSLEISRGYTFGSGTRLTVV.

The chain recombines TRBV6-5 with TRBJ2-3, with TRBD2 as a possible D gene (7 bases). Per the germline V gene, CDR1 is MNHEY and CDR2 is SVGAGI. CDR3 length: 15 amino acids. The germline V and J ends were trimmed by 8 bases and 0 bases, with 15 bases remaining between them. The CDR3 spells CASRGGGASTDTQYF. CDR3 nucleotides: TGTGCCAGCCGGGGCGGGGGCGCCAGCACAGATACGCAGTATTTT.

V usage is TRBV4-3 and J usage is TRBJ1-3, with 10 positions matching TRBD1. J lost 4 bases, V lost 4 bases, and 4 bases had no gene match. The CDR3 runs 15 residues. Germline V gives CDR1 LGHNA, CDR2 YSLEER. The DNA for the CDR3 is TGCGCCAGCAGCCGCGGACAGGGGGGAGGAAACACCATATATTTT. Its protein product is CASSRGQGGGNTIYF.

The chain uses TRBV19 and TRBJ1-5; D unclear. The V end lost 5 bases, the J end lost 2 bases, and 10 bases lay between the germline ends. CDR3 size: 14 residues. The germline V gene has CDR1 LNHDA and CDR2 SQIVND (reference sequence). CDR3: CASSSQIRNQPQHF. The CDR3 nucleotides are TGTGCCAGTAGTTCACAGATTCGCAATCAGCCCCAGCATTTT.

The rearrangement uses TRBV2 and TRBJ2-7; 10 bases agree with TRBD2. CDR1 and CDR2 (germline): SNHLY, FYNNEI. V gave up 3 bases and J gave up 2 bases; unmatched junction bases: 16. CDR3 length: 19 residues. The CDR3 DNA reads TGTGCCAGCAGTGAGGGGTCAGGGTGGGCTAGCGGGGGCCCCTACGAGCAGTACTTC. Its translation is CASSEGSGWASGGPYEQYF.

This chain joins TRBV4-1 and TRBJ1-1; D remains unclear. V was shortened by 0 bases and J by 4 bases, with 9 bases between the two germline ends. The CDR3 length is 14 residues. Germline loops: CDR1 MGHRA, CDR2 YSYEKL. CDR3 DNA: TGCGCCAGCAGCCAAGAACGCGGTAGCACTGAAGCTTTCTTT. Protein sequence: CASSQERGSTEAFF.

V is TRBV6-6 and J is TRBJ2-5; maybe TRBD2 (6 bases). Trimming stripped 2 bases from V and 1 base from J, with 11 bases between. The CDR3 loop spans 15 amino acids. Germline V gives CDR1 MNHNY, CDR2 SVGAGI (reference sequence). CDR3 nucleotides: TGTGCCAGCAGTTACCCAGGCGGGGCCCAAGAGACCCAGTACTTC. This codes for CASSYPGGAQETQYF.

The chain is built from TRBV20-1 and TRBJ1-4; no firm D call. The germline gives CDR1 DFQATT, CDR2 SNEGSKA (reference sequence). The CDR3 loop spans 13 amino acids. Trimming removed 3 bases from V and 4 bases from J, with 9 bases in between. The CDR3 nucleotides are TGCAGTGCTAGTCAGGTGCTTAATGAAAAACTGTTTTTT. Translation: CSASQVLNEKLFF.

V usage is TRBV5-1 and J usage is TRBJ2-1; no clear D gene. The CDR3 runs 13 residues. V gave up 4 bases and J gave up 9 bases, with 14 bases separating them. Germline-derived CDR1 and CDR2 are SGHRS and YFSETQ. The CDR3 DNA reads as TGCGCCAGCAGCGTCCAAGCCAGAGGTGAGCAGTTCTTC. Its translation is CASSVQARGEQFF.

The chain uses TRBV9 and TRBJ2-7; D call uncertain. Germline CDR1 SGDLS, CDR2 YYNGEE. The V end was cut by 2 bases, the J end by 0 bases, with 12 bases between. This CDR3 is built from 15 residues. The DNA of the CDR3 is TGTGCCAGCAGCGTGGGTCAGGTTTCCTCCTACGAGCAGTACTTC. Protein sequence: CASSVGQVSSYEQYF.

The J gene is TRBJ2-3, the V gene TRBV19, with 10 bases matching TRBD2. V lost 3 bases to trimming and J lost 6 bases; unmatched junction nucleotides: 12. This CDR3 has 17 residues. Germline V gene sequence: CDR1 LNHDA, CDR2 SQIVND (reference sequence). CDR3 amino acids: CASSILRRRAGGDTQYF. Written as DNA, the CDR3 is TGTGCCAGTAGTATTCTCAGAAGGCGAGCGGGGGGGGATACGCAGTATTTT.

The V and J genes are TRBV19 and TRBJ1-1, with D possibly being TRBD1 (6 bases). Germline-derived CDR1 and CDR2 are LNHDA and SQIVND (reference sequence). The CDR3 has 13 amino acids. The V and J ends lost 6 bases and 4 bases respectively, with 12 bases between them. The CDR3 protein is CASRQGQATEAFF. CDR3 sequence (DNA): TGTGCCAGTAGGCAGGGGCAAGCCACTGAAGCTTTCTTT.

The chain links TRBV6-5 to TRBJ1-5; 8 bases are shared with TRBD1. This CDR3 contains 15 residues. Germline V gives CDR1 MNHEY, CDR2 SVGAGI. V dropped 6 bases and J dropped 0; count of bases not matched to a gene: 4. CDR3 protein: CASRGTGDSNQPQHF. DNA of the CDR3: TGTGCCAGCAGAGGGACAGGTGATAGCAATCAGCCCCAGCATTTT.

The CDR3 region has the DNA TGTGCCAGCAGTGCAAGAAAAGGACTAGCGGGGGGCACAGATACGCAGTATTTT. Translation: CASSARKGLAGGTDTQYF. V gene TRBV25-1 combines with J gene TRBJ2-3, with TRBD2 identical over 13 bases. V was pared by 4 bases and J by 1 base, with 8 bases of the junction left unmatched. Germline V gives CDR1 MGHDK, CDR2 SYGVNS. CDR3 length: 18 amino acids.

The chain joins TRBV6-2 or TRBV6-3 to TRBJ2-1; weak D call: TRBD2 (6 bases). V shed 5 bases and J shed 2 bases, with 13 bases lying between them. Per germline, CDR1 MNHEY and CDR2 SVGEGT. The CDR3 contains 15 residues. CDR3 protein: CASSAGGDPYNEQFF. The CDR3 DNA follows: TGTGCCAGCAGTGCTGGAGGGGACCCCTACAATGAGCAGTTCTTC.

In nucleotides, the CDR3 is TGTGCCAGTGGGTTCCGGACACAGTATGGCTACACCTTC. Protein product: CASGFRTQYGYTF. V usage is TRBV19 and J usage is TRBJ1-2, with D maybe TRBD1 (5 bases). Germline V gene sequence: CDR1 LNHDA, CDR2 SQIVND (reference sequence). Trimming removed 8 bases at V and 5 bases at J, with 15 bases between. This CDR3 is 13 amino acids long.